This T cell receptor (beta chain) was sequenced for a study of blood T cell repertoires in COVID-19. Turning to the study itself: Samples taken during acute and convalescent COVID-19 were collected in the United States, Italy and Spain.

The sample holds one count of this clone. Libraries were prepared by immunoSEQ multiplex PCR; TCRdb keeps only in-frame clonotypes and omits some of them. Here the sample spans 150,000 or so clones, roughly 78% being singletons. V lost 4 bases and J lost 7; bases outside the gene matches: 10. This CDR3 region has 17 residues. CDR1 LGHDT and CDR2 YNNKEL come from the germline V gene (reference sequence). This rearrangement joins TRBV3-1 (or the pseudogene TRBV3-2) to TRBJ2-1, with 13 bases lining up with TRBD2. The origin of this receptor is an elderly man with acute or convalescent COVID-19. The specimen was peripheral blood. The CDR3 spells CASSLLPGLAGRNEQFF. The CDR3 DNA sequence: TGTGCCAGCAGCCTCCTGCCGGGACTAGCGGGGAGAAATGAGCAGTTCTTC.